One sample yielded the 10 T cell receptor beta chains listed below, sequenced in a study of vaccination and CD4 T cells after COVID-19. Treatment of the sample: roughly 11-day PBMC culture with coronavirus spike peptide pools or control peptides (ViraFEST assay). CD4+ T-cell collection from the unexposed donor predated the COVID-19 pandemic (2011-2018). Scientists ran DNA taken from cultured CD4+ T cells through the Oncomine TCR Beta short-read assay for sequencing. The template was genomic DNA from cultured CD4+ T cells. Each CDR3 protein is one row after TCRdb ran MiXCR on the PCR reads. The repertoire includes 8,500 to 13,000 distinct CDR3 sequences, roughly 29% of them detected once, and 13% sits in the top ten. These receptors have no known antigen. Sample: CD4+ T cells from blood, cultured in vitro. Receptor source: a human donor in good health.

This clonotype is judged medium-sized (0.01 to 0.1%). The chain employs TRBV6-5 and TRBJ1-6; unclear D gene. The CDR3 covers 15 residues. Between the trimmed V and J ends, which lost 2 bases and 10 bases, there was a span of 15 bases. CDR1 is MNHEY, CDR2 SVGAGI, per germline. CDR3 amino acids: CASSYRGRESSPLHF. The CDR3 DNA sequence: TGTGCCAGCAGTTACCGAGGGCGGGAATCGTCACCCCTCCACTTT.

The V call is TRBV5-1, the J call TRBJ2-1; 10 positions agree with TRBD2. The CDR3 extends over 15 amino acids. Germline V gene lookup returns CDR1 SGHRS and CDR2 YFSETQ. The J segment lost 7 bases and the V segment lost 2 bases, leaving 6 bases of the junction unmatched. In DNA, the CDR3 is TGCGCCAGCAGCTTTGGACTAGCGGACGGAAATGAGCAGTTCTTC. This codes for CASSFGLADGNEQFF. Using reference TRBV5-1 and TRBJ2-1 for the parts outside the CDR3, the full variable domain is KAGVTQTPRYLIKTRGQQVTLSCSPISGHRSVSWYQQTPGQGLQFLFEYFSETQRNKGNFPGRFSGRQFSNSRSEMNVSTLELGDSALYLCASSFGLADGNEQFFGPGTRLTVL.

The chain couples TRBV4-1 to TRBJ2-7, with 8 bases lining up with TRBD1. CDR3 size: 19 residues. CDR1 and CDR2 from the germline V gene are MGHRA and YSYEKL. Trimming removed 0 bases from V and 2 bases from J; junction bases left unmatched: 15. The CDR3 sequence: CASSQEGGGGTGRTYEQYF. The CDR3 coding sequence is TGCGCCAGCAGCCAAGAAGGGGGAGGAGGGACAGGCCGTACCTACGAGCAGTACTTC.

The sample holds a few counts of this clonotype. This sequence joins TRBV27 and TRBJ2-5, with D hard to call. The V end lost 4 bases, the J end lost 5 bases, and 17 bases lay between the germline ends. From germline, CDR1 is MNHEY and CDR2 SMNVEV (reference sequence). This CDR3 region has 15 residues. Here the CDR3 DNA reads TGTGCCAGCAGTTCACGGGTCTCTGATCTCGAGACCCAGTACTTC. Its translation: CASSSRVSDLETQYF.

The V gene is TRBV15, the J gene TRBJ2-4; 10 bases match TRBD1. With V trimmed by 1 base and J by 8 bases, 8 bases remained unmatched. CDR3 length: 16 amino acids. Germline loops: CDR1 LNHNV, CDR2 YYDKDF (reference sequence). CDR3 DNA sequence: TGTGCCACCAGCAGAGGACTCGACAGGGGGCTAGACATTCAGTACTTC. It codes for CATSRGLDRGLDIQYF.

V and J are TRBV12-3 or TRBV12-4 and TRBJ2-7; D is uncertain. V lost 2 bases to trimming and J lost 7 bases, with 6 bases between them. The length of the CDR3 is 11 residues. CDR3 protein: CASSLREEQYF. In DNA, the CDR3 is TGTGCCAGCAGTTTACGAGAAGAGCAGTACTTC.

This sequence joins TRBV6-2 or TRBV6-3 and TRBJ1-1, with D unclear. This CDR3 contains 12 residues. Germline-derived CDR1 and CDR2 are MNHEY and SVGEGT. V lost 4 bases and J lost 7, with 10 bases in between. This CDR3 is CASSLQTFEAFF. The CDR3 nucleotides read TGTGCCAGCAGTTTACAAACGTTTGAAGCTTTCTTT.

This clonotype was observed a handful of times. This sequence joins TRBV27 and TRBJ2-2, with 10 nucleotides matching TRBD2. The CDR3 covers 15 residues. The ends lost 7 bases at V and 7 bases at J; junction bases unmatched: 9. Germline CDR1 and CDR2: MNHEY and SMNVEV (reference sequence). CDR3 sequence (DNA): TGTGCCAGCATTATTAGCGGGAGGTACGGCGGGGAGCTGTTTTTT. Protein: CASIISGRYGGELFF.

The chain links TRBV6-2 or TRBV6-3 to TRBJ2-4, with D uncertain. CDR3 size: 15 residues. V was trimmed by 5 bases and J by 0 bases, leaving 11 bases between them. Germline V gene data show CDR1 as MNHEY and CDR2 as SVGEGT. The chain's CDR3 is CASSPLFLAKNIQYF. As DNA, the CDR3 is TGTGCCAGCAGTCCCCTTTTCCTAGCCAAAAACATTCAGTACTTC.

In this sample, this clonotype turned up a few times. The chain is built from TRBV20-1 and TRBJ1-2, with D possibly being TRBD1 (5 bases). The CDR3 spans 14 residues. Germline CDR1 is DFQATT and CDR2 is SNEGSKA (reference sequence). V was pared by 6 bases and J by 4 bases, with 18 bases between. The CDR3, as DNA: TGCAGTGCCCGGTCGGGGGAAATTAGCTATGGCTACACCTTC. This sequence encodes CSARSGEISYGYTF.